This T cell receptor (beta chain) was identified in a study of cytomegalovirus exposure and HLA in healthy donors (dated by TCRdb to the late 2010s). With respect to the entire study: An earlier analysis of some 600 of the donors reported 276 Gb of sequence data and 117 million unique TCR beta sequences obtained from roughly 180 million T cells. Around 300 gigabases of sequencing data and approximately 85 million unique TCR sequences were included in an early release covering several hundred HLA-typed donors. The genetic ancestry cluster associated with self-reported Caucasian donors included around four fifths of the roughly 380 genotyped donors. The study was designed to test whether signatures of past pathogen exposure could be identified by cataloging public T cell receptors. The study used immunosequencing to profile the T cell repertoires of approximately 650 subjects and linked those repertoires to cytomegalovirus serostatus. A separate validation cohort of about 110 different subjects was used in addition to the approximately 700-subject first cohort. To predict cytomegalovirus infection status, the study combined high-throughput TCR immunosequencing, statistical association of individual TCRs with disease status, and machine learning. To study patterns of TCR occurrence, a later analysis re-analyzed previously published TCR beta repertoires from several hundred donors and added high-resolution HLA genotyping. In the later analysis, no new phenotypic data were used to find candidate immune exposures; instead, reliance was placed on TCR beta sequences and their occurrence across donors. An earlier analysis of approximately 580 of the donors used high-throughput TCR beta sequencing to judge whether each TCR beta V gene segment behaved as functional or pseudogenic. Alongside the repertoire data, information on donor age, sex, ethnicity and CMV serostatus was compiled. A later genetic analysis took genome-wide SNP genotypes for 398 of the 666 donors and used that subset as a discovery cohort. Every discovery cohort repertoire had been produced on one sequencing platform. Class I and class II HLA loci were covered by the typing at four-digit resolution. The number of donors typed differed by locus, with 629-630 for A, B, C, DRB1 and DQB1, 522 for DQA1, 600 to 610 for DPA1, and approximately 470 for DPB1. Because of strong linkage in the cohort, roughly five DR-DQ haplotypes were treated as single units for association and clustering. On average, over 200,000 unique TCR beta nucleotide sequences were sequenced per donor among several hundred genotyped donors of the cohort, with around 19% of those sequences being non-productive.

Broader findings and caveats from the paper: A further reported finding was that TCR beta sequences accurately predicted the HLA-A and HLA-B alleles for most subjects in the first cohort. Because some donors lacked HLA typing at each locus, the association tests relied only on the typed subset. For the cohort, immune exposure information was limited to CMV serostatus. An earlier analysis of around 540 of the donors showed that most TCR beta V segments appeared in productive rearrangements either about 87% or about 30% of the time, which broadly matched IMGT annotations. According to the authors, the approach could potentially be generalized to other disease states and immunological phenotypes. In a later analysis, TCR association rates were found to vary across HLA loci, with the most associated TCRs seen for DRB1 alleles and the fewest for HLA-C alleles. V-gene and J-gene trimming of TCR beta chains was associated with a missense DCLRE1C variant in a later genetic analysis, and the association was replicated in an independent cohort. Most TCR sequences were observed very rarely across donors, whereas some public TCRs were present in many individuals. The cohort was sequenced for TCR beta chains only, and without alpha or paired-chain data the features that could be detected were limited. The sequencing pipeline was judged likely to have produced a cluster of highly shared sequence variants as a technical artifact. Compared with equally common non-associated chains, HLA-associated TCR beta chains in a later analysis were more clonally expanded and had lower generation probabilities. The presence/absence analyses assumed that sequencing depth was roughly uniform across donors, and that assumption may not be true. The earlier analysis of a few hundred of the donors excluded some 16 rarely observed V segments, including chromosome 9 orphons, because counts were too low. In both the original and validation cohorts, the classifier was reported to diagnose cytomegalovirus status with high specificity and sensitivity. In a later genetic analysis, fewer N-insertions in productive TCRs were reported among donors in an Asian-associated ancestry cluster than the roughly 640-donor mean. A few of the identified cytomegalovirus-associated TCR beta chains were confirmed in vitro to be specific for cytomegalovirus antigens. Correlated functional status among segregating V segments might be attributable to linkage disequilibrium, but an unknown experimental factor could not be ruled out. A later analysis associated about 17,000 TCR beta sequences with specific HLA alleles at a false discovery rate of 0.05. According to a later analysis, most CMV-associated TCR beta chains appeared to be HLA-restricted, and the HLA associations seemed to be driven largely by CMV exposure. Several of the top co-occurrence clusters appeared to be linked to parvovirus B19, influenza, CMV and Epstein-Barr virus, according to a later analysis. The study gave a list of 150 to 200 TCR beta chains associated with cytomegalovirus. Assigning TCR associations to individual alleles was difficult when HLA alleles, especially DR and DQ, strongly co-occurred.

Libraries were constructed by the immunoSEQ multiplex PCR assay. For the multiplex PCR, a mixture combining 60 forward primers for TCR Vbeta segments and 13 reverse primers for TCR Jbeta segments was used. The CDR3 region of rearranged TCR beta genes was amplified from genomic DNA with a multiplex PCR assay. On the Illumina HiSeq System, the amplified TCR beta libraries were sequenced as 87-base-pair reads. The authors' pipeline ran thus. Across the 670 or so repertoires, a later analysis counted tens of millions of unique TCR beta chains, some 11 million of which were shared by at least two donors. Raw reads were error-corrected and collapsed into unique sequences by a nearest-neighbor algorithm in which closely related sequences were merged to remove PCR and sequencing errors. Alignment of CDR3 sequences to IMGT reference sequences was used to assign V, D and J gene segments. For a sequence to be retained, at least a six-nucleotide match to both a V gene segment and a J gene segment was required. Rearrangements were called productive when the CDR3 lacked stop codons and stayed in frame with V and J; all others were non-productive. CDR3 was defined by IMGT convention, running from the second conserved V-encoded cysteine to the conserved J-encoded phenylalanine. Sequences without an unambiguous match to a single V gene segment were excluded from the earlier analysis of about 600 of the donors. An earlier analysis of a few hundred of the donors called V segments functional above 56.7% productive rearrangements and segregating when the between-donor standard deviation exceeded 5%. A statistical classification framework was built for diagnosing cytomegalovirus status from the catalog of TCR beta chain sequences. V and J gene assignment, in a later analysis, came from comparing TCR nucleotide sequences with IMGT/GENE-DB human TR gene sequences. In a later analysis, CDR3 sequences and most-parsimonious VDJ recombination scenarios were assigned using the TCRdist pipeline. In a later analysis, each TCR beta chain was defined by its CDR3 amino acid sequence together with its V-gene family, and reads without a unique V-gene family were excluded. To address suspected cross-contamination and a sequencing artifact, a later analysis removed 550 to 750 highly shared, low-generation-probability nucleotide sequences. A later analysis calculated a clonal expansion index for each public chain from normalized within-repertoire ranks of inferred template counts. In a later analysis, generation probabilities were computed with a VDJ recombination model fitted to out-of-frame rearrangements, and the resulting probabilities were checked against IGoR. A later analysis scored TCR-TCR, TCR-HLA and TCR-CMV co-occurrence with hypergeometric tests, applying a repertoire-size bias correction to TCR pairs. To estimate false discovery rates, a later analysis permuted the HLA or CMV assignments 20 times. In a later analysis, co-occurring TCRs were grouped with DBSCAN, and TCRdist sequence similarity was added when clustering was performed within HLA-allele-positive subsets. Repertoires with fewer than 30,000 or more than 120,000 public chains, plus five repertoires with anomalous nucleotide sharing, were excluded from co-occurrence clustering. What TCRdb holds here is the immuneACCESS table cut down to in-frame rearrangements. Part of the clones is not present; checked against another copy, under half of the missing clones reflect an unresolved V gene, and the others are unexplained. Clone size and V and J calls were adopted from that table, with D and trimming inferred from the DNA. This specimen's table enumerates about 34,000 clones. The ten largest clones take up 3% to 3.5% of the sample.

Remarks on this clone: The target of this receptor is not known.

In total, roughly 670 healthy bone marrow donors made up the cohort. At the time of sampling, every cohort member was nominally healthy, though immune exposures that went unrecorded were likely present. The donor was CMV seropositive and was included in the group of some 290 seropositive cohort members. A peripheral blood sample was collected from each donor, and TCR beta sequencing was performed on peripheral blood mononuclear cells. Genomic DNA extraction from the blood cell samples was performed with the Qiagen DNeasy Blood Extraction Kit. The sequence derives from a woman between 40 and 55 years old in good health and CMV-seropositive. The sequenced sample was PBMCs.

This receptor has the CDR3 CSVDPSGAPGGQFF. DNA sequence: TGCAGCGTTGATCCTAGCGGGGCCCCAGGGGGGCAGTTCTTC. The receptor chain draws on TRBV29-1 and TRBJ2-1; TRBD2 lines up with 9 middle nucleotides. From the cysteine up to the phenylalanine, the CDR3 has a length of 14 residues. Only the CDR3 part of the read is kept: 42 bases, read in frame from the first base. From a lookup of the germline V gene, CDR1 and CDR2 are SQVTM and ANQGSEA. For this chain, trimming is 3 bases at the V end and 12 bases at the J end, and the number of junction bases without a gene match is 12.